These T cell receptor beta chains were read from a single sample in a study of T cell responses to AZD1222 COVID-19 vaccine. Sequencing was performed with immunoSEQ multiplex PCR; in TCRdb, only in-frame clones are kept and a portion is missing. Among fewer than 200,000 clones, 70% to 90% were seen once, and the ten largest hold 4% to 5.5%. Sample: peripheral blood, taken 28 days after the second AZD1222 dose. The receptors were gathered from an adult who received the AZD1222 COVID-19 vaccine. Each CDR3 is given with its conserved first and last residue. Each record gives: CDR3 length, clone size, J gene, D gene, V gene, CDR3 protein, CDR3 DNA. A D gene is named only where the DNA matches it firmly. Clone size is stated in some rows and not others, as once, few, many or a class when expanded.

len: 15
abundance: -
j_gene: TRBJ1-4
d_gene: -
v_gene: TRBV2
CDR3aa: CASSPYTGRDEKLFF
CDR3nt: TGTGCCAGCAGTCCCTATACAGGGAGGGACGAAAAACTGTTTTTT

len: 13
abundance: -
j_gene: TRBJ1-2
d_gene: TRBD1
v_gene: TRBV7-8
CDR3aa: CASSFGQGKTYTF
CDR3nt: TGTGCCAGCAGCTTCGGACAGGGGAAGACCTACACCTTC

len: 15
abundance: -
j_gene: TRBJ1-3
d_gene: -
v_gene: TRBV9
CDR3aa: CASSAAPSSGNTIYF
CDR3nt: TGTGCCAGCAGCGCTGCGCCGAGCTCTGGAAACACCATATATTTT

len: 15
abundance: -
j_gene: TRBJ1-4
d_gene: -
v_gene: TRBV5-4
CDR3aa: CASSSGAGPNEKLFF
CDR3nt: TGTGCCAGCAGCTCCGGAGCAGGGCCGAATGAAAAACTGTTTTTT

len: 12
abundance: -
j_gene: TRBJ1-4
d_gene: -
v_gene: TRBV10-2
CDR3aa: CASSVTPAKLFF
CDR3nt: TGCGCCAGCAGTGTAACCCCCGCAAAACTGTTTTTT

len: 19
abundance: -
j_gene: TRBJ2-2
d_gene: -
v_gene: TRBV9
CDR3aa: CASSVVGGARHENTGELFF
CDR3nt: TGTGCCAGCAGCGTAGTAGGCGGGGCGCGACACGAGAACACCGGGGAGCTGTTTTTT

len: 14
abundance: -
j_gene: TRBJ1-1
d_gene: -
v_gene: TRBV4-2
CDR3aa: CASSHPAGGTEAFF
CDR3nt: TGTGCCAGCAGCCACCCGGCGGGCGGCACTGAAGCTTTCTTT

len: 17
abundance: -
j_gene: TRBJ1-5
d_gene: -
v_gene: TRBV30
CDR3aa: CAWSPPRQRLSNQPQHF
CDR3nt: TGTGCCTGGAGTCCCCCCCGTCAGAGGCTCTCCAATCAGCCCCAGCATTTT

len: 14
abundance: -
j_gene: TRBJ2-7
d_gene: TRBD1
v_gene: TRBV15
CDR3aa: CATSRDKGAYEQYF
CDR3nt: TGTGCCACCAGCAGAGATAAGGGGGCGTACGAGCAGTACTTC

len: 15
abundance: -
j_gene: TRBJ1-5
d_gene: -
v_gene: TRBV19
CDR3aa: CASRRMGGGNQPQHF
CDR3nt: TGTGCCAGTCGCCGCATGGGGGGCGGCAATCAGCCCCAGCATTTT

len: 16
abundance: -
j_gene: TRBJ1-6
d_gene: -
v_gene: TRBV7-9
CDR3aa: CASSLGALVNNSPLHF
CDR3nt: TGTGCCAGCAGCTTAGGGGCCCTCGTAAATAATTCACCCCTCCACTTT

len: 13
abundance: -
j_gene: TRBJ2-3
d_gene: -
v_gene: TRBV18
CDR3aa: CASSPTVSDTQYF
CDR3nt: TGTGCCAGCTCACCAACGGTTTCAGATACGCAGTATTTT

len: 17
abundance: -
j_gene: TRBJ1-2
d_gene: -
v_gene: TRBV4-1
CDR3aa: CASSQAGFGRTVYGYTF
CDR3nt: TGCGCCAGCAGCCAAGCGGGCTTCGGGAGAACTGTCTATGGCTACACCTTC

len: 14
abundance: -
j_gene: TRBJ2-5
d_gene: -
v_gene: TRBV5-4
CDR3aa: CASSSKDHRETQYF
CDR3nt: TGTGCCAGCAGCTCAAAGGACCACCGGGAGACCCAGTACTTC

len: 15
abundance: -
j_gene: TRBJ1-4
d_gene: TRBD1
v_gene: TRBV4-3
CDR3aa: CASSARQGGGEKLFF
CDR3nt: TGCGCCAGCAGCGCCAGACAGGGCGGTGGTGAAAAACTGTTTTTT

len: 12
abundance: -
j_gene: TRBJ1-2
d_gene: -
v_gene: TRBV5-1
CDR3aa: CASSSGHDGYTF
CDR3nt: TGCGCCAGCAGCTCGGGACACGATGGCTACACCTTC

len: 17
abundance: -
j_gene: TRBJ1-5
d_gene: TRBD1
v_gene: TRBV19
CDR3aa: CASSIDHGTASNQPQHF
CDR3nt: TGTGCCAGTAGTATAGATCACGGGACAGCCTCCAATCAGCCCCAGCATTTT

len: 19
abundance: -
j_gene: TRBJ2-3
d_gene: TRBD1
v_gene: TRBV6-2/TRBV6-3
CDR3aa: CASSYPADRALLSGDTQYF
CDR3nt: TGTGCCAGCAGTTATCCCGCGGACAGGGCGCTATTATCGGGAGATACGCAGTATTTT

len: 13
abundance: few
j_gene: TRBJ2-1
d_gene: -
v_gene: TRBV2
CDR3aa: CASSEQGSGEQFF
CDR3nt: TGTGCCAGCAGTGAACAGGGGAGCGGTGAGCAGTTCTTC

len: 15
abundance: once
j_gene: TRBJ2-7
d_gene: -
v_gene: TRBV6-6
CDR3aa: CASSYPPRQNYEQYF
CDR3nt: TGTGCCAGCAGTTACCCCCCCCGACAGAACTACGAGCAGTACTTC

len: 18
abundance: few
j_gene: TRBJ2-2
d_gene: TRBD2
v_gene: TRBV5-6
CDR3aa: CASTPQASGGVKTGELFF
CDR3nt: TGTGCCAGCACCCCTCAGGCTAGCGGGGGGGTGAAGACCGGGGAGCTGTTTTTT

len: 13
abundance: -
j_gene: TRBJ1-2
d_gene: TRBD1
v_gene: TRBV12-5
CDR3aa: CATTRDSNYGYTF
CDR3nt: TGTGCTACCACCCGGGACAGTAACTATGGCTACACCTTC

len: 11
abundance: -
j_gene: TRBJ1-1
d_gene: -
v_gene: TRBV6-1
CDR3aa: CASSEALVAFF
CDR3nt: TGTGCCAGCAGTGAAGCGCTTGTAGCTTTCTTT

len: 15
abundance: -
j_gene: TRBJ2-7
d_gene: -
v_gene: TRBV3-1/TRBV3-2
CDR3aa: CASSQDGRPPDEQYF
CDR3nt: TGTGCCAGCAGCCAAGATGGAAGGCCTCCTGATGAGCAGTACTTC

len: 13
abundance: -
j_gene: TRBJ2-7
d_gene: TRBD1
v_gene: TRBV11-2
CDR3aa: CASSPGQNYEQYF
CDR3nt: TGTGCCAGCAGCCCGGGACAGAACTACGAGCAGTACTTC

len: 16
abundance: -
j_gene: TRBJ1-2
d_gene: -
v_gene: TRBV7-3
CDR3aa: CASSPHGRGKIYGYTF
CDR3nt: TGTGCCAGCAGCCCCCATGGGAGGGGAAAGATCTATGGCTACACCTTC

len: 15
abundance: -
j_gene: TRBJ2-7
d_gene: -
v_gene: TRBV12-5
CDR3aa: CASGPTETPTYEQYF
CDR3nt: TGTGCTAGTGGTCCAACAGAAACCCCAACCTACGAGCAGTACTTC

len: 14
abundance: -
j_gene: TRBJ2-7
d_gene: -
v_gene: TRBV7-9
CDR3aa: CASSFPNREFEQYF
CDR3nt: TGTGCCAGCAGCTTTCCAAACAGGGAATTCGAGCAGTACTTC

len: 14
abundance: -
j_gene: TRBJ2-5
d_gene: TRBD1
v_gene: TRBV7-9
CDR3aa: CASSLATGVETQYF
CDR3nt: TGTGCCAGCAGCTTAGCCACAGGGGTAGAGACCCAGTACTTC

len: 12
abundance: -
j_gene: TRBJ1-2
d_gene: -
v_gene: TRBV7-9
CDR3aa: CASRPYDRKYTF
CDR3nt: TGTGCCAGCAGGCCTTACGACAGGAAGTACACCTTC

len: 11
abundance: once
j_gene: TRBJ1-2
d_gene: -
v_gene: TRBV3-1/TRBV3-2
CDR3aa: CASSADRHYTF
CDR3nt: TGTGCCAGCAGCGCCGACCGTCACTACACCTTC

len: 15
abundance: -
j_gene: TRBJ1-1
d_gene: -
v_gene: TRBV7-6
CDR3aa: CASSLGGGSNTEAFF
CDR3nt: TGTGCCAGCAGCTTAGGTGGGGGAAGCAACACTGAAGCTTTCTTT

len: 12
abundance: -
j_gene: TRBJ2-7
d_gene: TRBD1
v_gene: TRBV24-1
CDR3aa: CATSDLLGQKYF
CDR3nt: TGTGCCACCAGTGATTTGTTGGGACAGAAGTACTTC

len: 13
abundance: -
j_gene: TRBJ1-6
d_gene: -
v_gene: TRBV5-1
CDR3aa: CASSLMNQSPLHF
CDR3nt: TGCGCCAGCAGCTTGATGAATCAATCACCCCTCCACTTT

len: 13
abundance: -
j_gene: TRBJ1-1
d_gene: -
v_gene: TRBV10-3
CDR3aa: CAIREGWNTEAFF
CDR3nt: TGTGCCATCAGAGAGGGGTGGAACACTGAAGCTTTCTTT

len: 13
abundance: once
j_gene: TRBJ1-3
d_gene: -
v_gene: TRBV28
CDR3aa: CASSLYSGNTIYF
CDR3nt: TGTGCCAGCAGTTTATACTCTGGAAACACCATATATTTT

len: 15
abundance: once
j_gene: TRBJ1-1
d_gene: -
v_gene: TRBV6-5
CDR3aa: CASRGQEDRFTEAFF
CDR3nt: TGTGCCAGCAGGGGGCAAGAGGACAGATTCACTGAAGCTTTCTTT

len: 14
abundance: -
j_gene: TRBJ1-1
d_gene: -
v_gene: TRBV18
CDR3aa: CASSPQGPLTEAFF
CDR3nt: TGTGCCAGCTCACCACAGGGGCCCCTCACTGAAGCTTTCTTT

len: 14
abundance: -
j_gene: TRBJ1-1
d_gene: TRBD1
v_gene: TRBV3-1/TRBV3-2
CDR3aa: CASRRQGTGTEAFF
CDR3nt: TGTGCCAGCAGACGACAGGGTACGGGCACTGAAGCTTTCTTT

len: 14
abundance: -
j_gene: TRBJ1-1
d_gene: -
v_gene: TRBV9
CDR3aa: CASSVTSMNTEAFF
CDR3nt: TGTGCCAGCAGCGTGACCAGTATGAACACTGAAGCTTTCTTT

len: 16
abundance: -
j_gene: TRBJ2-5
d_gene: TRBD1
v_gene: TRBV30
CDR3aa: CAWSQGTGGWGETQYF
CDR3nt: TGTGCCTGGAGTCAGGGGACAGGGGGATGGGGAGAGACCCAGTACTTC

len: 14
abundance: -
j_gene: TRBJ2-3
d_gene: TRBD2
v_gene: TRBV9
CDR3aa: CASSKTSLGDTQYF
CDR3nt: TGTGCCAGCAGCAAGACTAGCTTGGGAGATACGCAGTATTTT

len: 15
abundance: -
j_gene: TRBJ1-3
d_gene: -
v_gene: TRBV4-1
CDR3aa: CASSQVGPSGNTIYF
CDR3nt: TGCGCCAGCAGCCAAGTAGGACCCTCTGGAAACACCATATATTTT

len: 11
abundance: -
j_gene: TRBJ2-3
d_gene: TRBD2
v_gene: TRBV25-1
CDR3aa: CASSSGDTQYF
CDR3nt: TGTGCCAGCTCTAGCGGGGATACGCAGTATTTT